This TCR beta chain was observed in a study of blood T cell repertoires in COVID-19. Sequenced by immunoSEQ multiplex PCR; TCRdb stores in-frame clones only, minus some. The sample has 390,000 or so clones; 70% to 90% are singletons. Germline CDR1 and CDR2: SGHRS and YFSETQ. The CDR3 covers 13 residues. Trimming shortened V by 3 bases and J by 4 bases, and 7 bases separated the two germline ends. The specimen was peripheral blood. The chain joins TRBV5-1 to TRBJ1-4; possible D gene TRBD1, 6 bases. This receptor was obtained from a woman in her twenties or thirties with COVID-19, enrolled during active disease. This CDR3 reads CASSWTVNEKLFF. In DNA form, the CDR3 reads TGCGCCAGCAGCTGGACAGTTAATGAAAAACTGTTTTTT.